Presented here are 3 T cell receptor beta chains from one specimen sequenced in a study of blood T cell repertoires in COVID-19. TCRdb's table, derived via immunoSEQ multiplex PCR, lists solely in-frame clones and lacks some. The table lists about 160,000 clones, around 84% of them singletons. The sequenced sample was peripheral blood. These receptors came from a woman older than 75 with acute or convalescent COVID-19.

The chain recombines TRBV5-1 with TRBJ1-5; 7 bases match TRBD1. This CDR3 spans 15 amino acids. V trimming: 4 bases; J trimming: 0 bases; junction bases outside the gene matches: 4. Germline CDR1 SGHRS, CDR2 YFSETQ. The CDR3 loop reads CASSVEGASNQPQHF. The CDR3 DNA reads TGCGCCAGCAGCGTCGAGGGGGCTAGCAATCAGCCCCAGCATTTT.

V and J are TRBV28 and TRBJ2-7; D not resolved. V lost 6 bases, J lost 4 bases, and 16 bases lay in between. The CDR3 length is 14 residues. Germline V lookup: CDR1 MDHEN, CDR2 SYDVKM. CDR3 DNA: TGTGCCAGCAGCTTGGTACCCAGGAAGTACGAGCAGTACTTC. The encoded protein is CASSLVPRKYEQYF. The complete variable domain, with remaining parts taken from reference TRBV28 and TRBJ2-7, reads DVKVTQSSRYLVKRTGEKVFLECVQDMDHENMFWYRQDPGLGLRLIYFSYDVKMKEKGDIPEGYSVSREKKERFSLILESASTNQTSMYLCASSLVPRKYEQYFGPGTRLTVT.

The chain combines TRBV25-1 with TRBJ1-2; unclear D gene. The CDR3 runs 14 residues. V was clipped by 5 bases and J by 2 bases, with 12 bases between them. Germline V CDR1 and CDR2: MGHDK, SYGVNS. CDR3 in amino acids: CASSSGMGNYGYTF. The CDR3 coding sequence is TGTGCCAGCAGTTCGGGGATGGGCAACTATGGCTACACCTTC.